A selection of T cell receptor beta chains follows, all from one sample in a study of T cell repertoires in cytomegalovirus infection. No antigen has been assigned to these receptors. TCRdb called the reads again in MiXCR, with one record for every CDR3 protein. This repertoire shows 640,000 or so distinct CDR3 sequences, 30% to 40% found once; its top ten account for about 20%. Sequenced here: cultured PBMCs, sampled from culture after CMV antigen stimulation. All receptors derive from a human donor in good health (CMV status not recorded). Some clones in this sample may be carry-over from other donors' samples. The CDR3 runs from the conserved cysteine through the conserved F or W. A D gene is named only where the DNA matches it firmly. Expanded clones are given a class, and other clones once, few, many or no size at all.

V: TRBV5-4
J: TRBJ2-3
D: NA
size: few
DNA: TGTGCCAGCAGCTTGGTTGCCGGCGTCACAGATACGCAGTATTTT
CDR3: CASSLVAGVTDTQYF

V: TRBV2
J: TRBJ1-1
D: TRBD1
size: NA
DNA: TGTGCCAGCCACAGGGACAGCCCTTCGAACACTGAAGCTTTCTTT
CDR3: CASHRDSPSNTEAFF

V: TRBV5-4
J: TRBJ2-7
D: NA
size: NA
DNA: TGTGCCAGCAGCTTGGACAGAAAAGTTCTCTCCTACGAGCAGTACTTC
CDR3: CASSLDRKVLSYEQYF

V: TRBV24-1
J: TRBJ2-1
D: NA
size: NA
DNA: TGTGCCACCAGTGATTTATGCCTAGTTCCGTATTACTTAAATGAGCAGTTCTTC
CDR3: CATSDLCLVPYYLNEQFF

V: TRBV4-2
J: TRBJ1-2
D: NA
size: few
DNA: TGTGCCAGCAGCCTCCGTGGGGGGCTGGGCTACACCTTC
CDR3: CASSLRGGLGYTF

V: TRBV12-3/TRBV12-4
J: TRBJ1-2
D: NA
size: few
DNA: TGTGCCAGCAGTAACCTACAGATGAGGACGGGAGGCTACACCTTC
CDR3: CASSNLQMRTGGYTF

V: TRBV6-6
J: TRBJ1-1
D: NA
size: NA
DNA: TGTGCCAGCAGTTGGGAGGGGCACACTGAAGCTTTCTTT
CDR3: CASSWEGHTEAFF

V: TRBV10-3
J: TRBJ1-2
D: NA
size: few
DNA: TGTGCCATCAGTGAACGGCAGGCCTCCTATGGCTACACCTTC
CDR3: CAISERQASYGYTF

V: TRBV6-5
J: TRBJ1-2
D: NA
size: few
DNA: TGTGCCAGCAGTTACCTTAATCGGAGGGCGGGTAGCTATGGCTACACCTTC
CDR3: CASSYLNRRAGSYGYTF

V: TRBV6-2/TRBV6-3
J: TRBJ2-5
D: NA
size: NA
DNA: TGTGCCAGCAGTTACTCTCAAAACGGAGAGGCGGAGACCCAGTACTTC
CDR3: CASSYSQNGEAETQYF

V: TRBV12-3/TRBV12-4
J: TRBJ2-7
D: NA
size: few
DNA: TGTGCCAGCAGTTTGCGGGGGCCCCCTATAGAGCAGTACTTC
CDR3: CASSLRGPPIEQYF

V: TRBV15
J: TRBJ2-7
D: NA
size: few
DNA: TGTGCCACCAGCAGAGAGCCCCGGGGCGAGCAGTACTTC
CDR3: CATSREPRGEQYF

V: TRBV4-1
J: TRBJ1-1
D: NA
size: few
DNA: TGCGCCAGCAGCCACCTGGGGAGAAACACTGAAGCTTTCTTT
CDR3: CASSHLGRNTEAFF

V: TRBV12-3/TRBV12-4
J: TRBJ2-7
D: TRBD1
size: NA
DNA: TGTGCCAGCAGTTTGGGGGACAGGGGTGGCGAGCAGTACTTC
CDR3: CASSLGDRGGEQYF

V: TRBV19
J: TRBJ2-3
D: TRBD2
size: NA
DNA: TGTGCCAGTATGTCGCCGGGGGGGGCAGATACGCAGTATTTT
CDR3: CASMSPGGADTQYF

V: TRBV19
J: TRBJ1-2
D: TRBD1
size: NA
DNA: TGTGCCAGTAGTATGGGACAGGGTACTGGCTACACCTTC
CDR3: CASSMGQGTGYTF

V: TRBV7-8
J: TRBJ1-5
D: TRBD1
size: few
DNA: TGTGCCAGCAGCCCGCCGGGACAGGGGTATGAGCCCCAGCATTTT
CDR3: CASSPPGQGYEPQHF

V: TRBV5-1
J: TRBJ2-7
D: TRBD1
size: once
DNA: TGCGCCAGCAGCTCCGGGACAGGCCCCGGCGAGCAGTACTTC
CDR3: CASSSGTGPGEQYF

V: TRBV7-2
J: TRBJ1-2
D: TRBD1
size: few
DNA: TGTGCCAGCCACAATGGACAGGACGTGGATGGCTACACCTTC
CDR3: CASHNGQDVDGYTF

V: TRBV4-2
J: TRBJ1-2
D: NA
size: few
DNA: TGTGCCAGCAGCCATCTCAATATGGGATTGGAAGGCTACACCTTC
CDR3: CASSHLNMGLEGYTF

V: TRBV19
J: TRBJ1-5
D: NA
size: NA
DNA: TGTGCCAGTAGTATAGATCGGGGGACAAGTAGCAATCAGCCCCAGCATTTT
CDR3: CASSIDRGTSSNQPQHF

V: TRBV7-7
J: TRBJ2-2
D: NA
size: few
DNA: TGTGCCAGCAGCGAACGGGTTAGCGGGGAGCTGTTTTTT
CDR3: CASSERVSGELFF

V: TRBV11-2
J: TRBJ1-3
D: NA
size: few
DNA: TGTGCCAGCAGCTTAATGGTTGAGGCGGACACCATATATTTT
CDR3: CASSLMVEADTIYF

V: TRBV12-5
J: TRBJ1-3
D: TRBD1
size: many
DNA: TGTGCTAGTGGTACCGACAGGGGCTCGGCTGGAAACACCATATATTTT
CDR3: CASGTDRGSAGNTIYF

V: TRBV7-2
J: TRBJ2-1
D: TRBD2
size: many
DNA: TGTGCCAGCAGCTACAAACGGGGGGGCCTGGGGAATGAGCAGTTCTTC
CDR3: CASSYKRGGLGNEQFF

V: TRBV7-2
J: TRBJ1-5
D: NA
size: few
DNA: TGTGCCAGCAGCAGAAGTATTACGGAGCAGCCCCAGCATTTT
CDR3: CASSRSITEQPQHF

V: TRBV7-2
J: TRBJ2-5
D: NA
size: many
DNA: TGTGCCAGCAGTCTGGGGGTCGGAGAGACCCAGTACTTC
CDR3: CASSLGVGETQYF

V: TRBV2
J: TRBJ2-7
D: NA
size: NA
DNA: TGTGCCAGCAGTGAAGTGGCCAAAAGGCAGTACTTC
CDR3: CASSEVAKRQYF

V: TRBV5-1
J: TRBJ2-7
D: NA
size: NA
DNA: TGCGCCAGCAGCTTGTCTAGCCGAGGAATCCACGAGCAGTACTTC
CDR3: CASSLSSRGIHEQYF

V: TRBV12-5
J: TRBJ2-1
D: NA
size: NA
DNA: TGTGCTAGCACCGCAGGGATAGGTAGAAATGAGCAGTTCTTC
CDR3: CASTAGIGRNEQFF

V: TRBV20-1
J: TRBJ2-1
D: NA
size: once
DNA: TGCAGTGCTAGAGACCTGGGGTTGGGAGATGAGCAGTTCTTC
CDR3: CSARDLGLGDEQFF

V: TRBV7-8
J: TRBJ2-7
D: NA
size: NA
DNA: TGTGCCAGCAGCTTCCCACTAAACTACGAGCAGTACTTC
CDR3: CASSFPLNYEQYF

V: TRBV7-2
J: TRBJ2-1
D: NA
size: few
DNA: TGTGCCAGCAGCTTAGTTTCTGGGGTAGTCAATGAGCAGTTCTTC
CDR3: CASSLVSGVVNEQFF

V: TRBV5-5
J: TRBJ2-7
D: NA
size: few
DNA: TGTGCCAGCAGCTTGGGTCAGGGGGAGCAGTACTTC
CDR3: CASSLGQGEQYF

V: TRBV7-2
J: TRBJ2-1
D: TRBD2
size: many
DNA: TGTGCCAGCAGCTTAGGGACTAGCGGGAGCGGCAATGAGCAGTTCTTC
CDR3: CASSLGTSGSGNEQFF

V: TRBV6-6
J: TRBJ2-2
D: NA
size: NA
DNA: TGTGCCAGCAGTTACTCTTTCCAGGGGCTTAATACCGGGGAGCTGTTTTTT
CDR3: CASSYSFQGLNTGELFF

V: TRBV2
J: TRBJ2-7
D: NA
size: NA
DNA: TGTGCCAGAAGCGTAGACAGTCTGTCCTACGAGCAGTACTTC
CDR3: CARSVDSLSYEQYF

V: TRBV7-2
J: TRBJ2-1
D: NA
size: few
DNA: TGTGCCAGCAGCTTCTCGACTCGTTCGGGGGAGCAGTTCTTC
CDR3: CASSFSTRSGEQFF

V: TRBV12-3/TRBV12-4
J: TRBJ2-1
D: TRBD2
size: NA
DNA: TGTGCCAGCAGTTTTAGCGGGAGGGGTAACAATGAGCAGTTCTTC
CDR3: CASSFSGRGNNEQFF

V: TRBV4-3
J: TRBJ2-3
D: TRBD1
size: NA
DNA: TGCGCCAGCAGCCAAGAAGCCACAGGGGCCACAGATACGCAGTATTTT
CDR3: CASSQEATGATDTQYF

V: TRBV4-2
J: TRBJ2-3
D: NA
size: few
DNA: TGTGCCAGCAGCCAAGGGGGGACTCATAGCACAGATACGCAGTATTTT
CDR3: CASSQGGTHSTDTQYF

V: TRBV7-2
J: TRBJ1-4
D: NA
size: NA
DNA: TGTGCCAGCAGCCCGCCGGGGTGGGCTAATGAAAAACTGTTTTTT
CDR3: CASSPPGWANEKLFF

V: TRBV7-2
J: TRBJ2-3
D: NA
size: few
DNA: TGTGCCAGCAGCCAGTACACAGATACGCAGTATTTT
CDR3: CASSQYTDTQYF

V: TRBV27
J: TRBJ1-1
D: NA
size: few
DNA: TGTGCCAGCAGTTTTGTCGGGAGCACTGAAGCTTTCTTT
CDR3: CASSFVGSTEAFF

V: TRBV7-2
J: TRBJ2-7
D: NA
size: many
DNA: TGTGCCAGCAGCTTAGGTTCAGGTAGAGTTGTCGAGCAGTACTTC
CDR3: CASSLGSGRVVEQYF

V: TRBV6-6
J: TRBJ2-7
D: NA
size: NA
DNA: TGTGCCAGCAGCTTAGTGGCGGGGGCACCCTCCGGAGGGTACTTC
CDR3: CASSLVAGAPSGGYF

V: TRBV10-3
J: TRBJ2-5
D: TRBD2
size: NA
DNA: TGTGCCATCAAACAGACTAGCGGTCCGGAGACCCAGTACTTC
CDR3: CAIKQTSGPETQYF

V: TRBV2
J: TRBJ2-1
D: NA
size: NA
DNA: TGTGCCAGCAGTGAACAAATCGATGAGCAGTTCTTC
CDR3: CASSEQIDEQFF

V: TRBV7-9
J: TRBJ1-4
D: NA
size: few
DNA: TGTGCCAGCATGCTCAGAGTTAATGAAAAACTGTTTTTT
CDR3: CASMLRVNEKLFF

V: TRBV19
J: TRBJ2-3
D: NA
size: NA
DNA: TGTGCCAGTAGTATGTCGGGGAGTGGGGCCGATACGCAGTATTTT
CDR3: CASSMSGSGADTQYF

V: TRBV2
J: TRBJ2-2
D: TRBD1
size: NA
DNA: TGTGCCAGCACCGGACAGGGGACCGGGGAGCTGTTTTTT
CDR3: CASTGQGTGELFF

V: TRBV2
J: TRBJ2-5
D: TRBD2
size: many
DNA: TGTGCCAGCAGTCGAGGACTAGCGGGGGAAGAGACCCAGTACTTC
CDR3: CASSRGLAGEETQYF

V: TRBV5-5
J: TRBJ1-2
D: TRBD1
size: NA
DNA: TGTGCCAGCACCGTACAGGGGGAGTATGGCTACACCTTC
CDR3: CASTVQGEYGYTF

V: TRBV3-1
J: TRBJ1-1
D: TRBD1
size: NA
DNA: TGTGCCAGCAGCCAAGGATTACAGGGGACCGGCACTGAAGCTTTCTTT
CDR3: CASSQGLQGTGTEAFF

V: TRBV7-4
J: TRBJ2-5
D: TRBD1
size: NA
DNA: TGTGCCAGCAGCCCGCGGACAGGGGCCAACTTGGGGGAGACCCAGTACTTC
CDR3: CASSPRTGANLGETQYF

V: TRBV4-3
J: TRBJ2-7
D: TRBD2
size: NA
DNA: TGCGCCAGCAGCCAAGGTTTCCGTACTAGCGGGGCGACCTACGAGCAGTACTTC
CDR3: CASSQGFRTSGATYEQYF

V: TRBV20-1
J: TRBJ2-3
D: NA
size: few
DNA: TGCAGTGCTTGGTTGAGCGTCCATACGCAGTATTTT
CDR3: CSAWLSVHTQYF

V: TRBV6-1
J: TRBJ2-1
D: NA
size: NA
DNA: TGTGCCAGCAGTACTATAAGCTCCTACAATGAGCAGTTCTTC
CDR3: CASSTISSYNEQFF

V: TRBV19
J: TRBJ2-5
D: TRBD2
size: once
DNA: TGTGCCAGTAGACCGGGACTAGCAGAAGAGACCCAGTACTTC
CDR3: CASRPGLAEETQYF